Following are 32 T cell receptor beta chains from one sample sequenced in a study of cytomegalovirus exposure and HLA in healthy donors. It was with 60 Vbeta and 13 Jbeta primers that the PCR ran. Sequencing used immunoSEQ multiplex PCR; TCRdb keeps in-frame clones, though not all of them. This sample has under 120,000 clones; about three quarters occur once, and the top ten carry roughly 5%. Material: PBMCs. These receptor sequences come from a female donor in good health and CMV-seropositive.

The rearrangement joins TRBV19 to TRBJ2-7, with TRBD1 matching 7 bases. The CDR3 is 14 residues long. In germline, CDR1 is LNHDA, CDR2 SQIVND (reference sequence). V lost 3 bases to trimming and J lost 6 bases; unmatched junction nucleotides: 8. The CDR3 sequence: CASSMTGTPAEQYF. DNA of the CDR3: TGTGCCAGTAGTATGACAGGGACGCCCGCCGAGCAGTACTTC.

The chain joins TRBV9 to TRBJ1-1, with D unclear. The CDR3 is 14 amino acids. The V end lost 0 bases, the J end lost 1 base, and 7 bases lay between the germline ends. Germline V gives CDR1 SGDLS, CDR2 YYNGEE. DNA for the CDR3: TGTGCCAGCAGCGTAGTCCCCTCGAACACTGAAGCTTTCTTT. This translates into CASSVVPSNTEAFF.

The chain uses TRBV7-6 and TRBJ2-5; maybe TRBD1 (5 bases). CDR1 and CDR2 (germline): SGHVS, FNYEAQ. Trimming cost V 2 bases and J 1 base, with 5 bases left between them. The length of the CDR3 is 13 residues. CDR3 in DNA: TGTGCCAGCAGCTTAAGGGGCCAAGAGACCCAGTACTTC. As protein: CASSLRGQETQYF.

This chain uses TRBV7-8 with TRBJ2-2; 14 nucleotides line up with TRBD2. There are 16 residues in the CDR3. Germline-derived CDR1 and CDR2 are SGHVS and FQNEAQ. Trimming cost V 5 bases and J 6 bases; bases outside gene matches: 5. The CDR3 protein is CASSAGTSGRSGELFF. Here the CDR3 DNA reads TGTGCCAGCAGCGCCGGGACTAGCGGGAGATCCGGGGAGCTGTTTTTT.

This clone was observed once. J is TRBJ2-6 and V is TRBV2; TRBD1 matches 8 bases. The V gene end was trimmed by 9 bases and the J gene end by 1 base; junction bases not matched to a gene: 2. The CDR3 is made up of 14 amino acids. Germline V gene lookup returns CDR1 SNHLY and CDR2 FYNNEI. CDR3 loop: CASRQGSGANVLTF. The CDR3, as DNA: TGTGCCAGTAGACAGGGGTCTGGGGCCAACGTCCTGACTTTC.

The chain joins TRBV5-6 to TRBJ2-1, with unresolved D. Deletions cut 4 bases from V and 3 bases from J, with 11 bases between. Germline V CDR1 and CDR2: SGHDT, YYEEEE. The CDR3 is made up of 14 amino acids. In nucleotides, the CDR3 is TGTGCCAGCAGCCGTTGGGCTCTCTACAATGAGCAGTTCTTC. As protein: CASSRWALYNEQFF.

This chain links TRBV28 with TRBJ2-1; D is unresolved. Trimming took 6 bases from V and 0 from J, leaving 15 bases between them. Germline V gives CDR1 MDHEN, CDR2 SYDVKM. The CDR3 contains 16 residues. CDR3: CASSKMMAVSYNEQFF. The DNA of the CDR3 is TGTGCCAGCAGCAAAATGATGGCCGTCTCCTACAATGAGCAGTTCTTC.

The rearrangement uses TRBV2 and TRBJ2-2; D perhaps matches TRBD2 (5 bases). Germline lookup yields CDR1 SNHLY and CDR2 FYNNEI. This CDR3 is built from 13 residues. Trimming removed 7 bases from V and 4 bases from J, with 10 bases in between. The CDR3 loop is CASTPDSTGELFF. In nucleotides, the CDR3 is TGTGCCAGCACCCCGGACTCCACCGGGGAGCTGTTTTTT.

The V call is TRBV11-2, the J call TRBJ2-7, with a weak D call TRBD1 (5 bases). From germline, CDR1 is SGHAT and CDR2 FQNNGV. V was cut by 0 bases and J by 5 bases, with 17 bases left in between. This CDR3 has 16 amino acids. CDR3 residues: CASSLEPGLVGDEQYF. The CDR3 nucleotides are TGTGCCAGCAGCTTAGAACCAGGCCTGGTAGGGGACGAGCAGTACTTC.

The V and J genes are TRBV7-9 and TRBJ2-1; weak D call: TRBD2 (6 bases). Germline CDR1 and CDR2: SEHNR and FQNEAQ (reference sequence). V lost 5 bases, J lost 5 bases, and 10 bases lay in between. This CDR3 spans 13 amino acids. In nucleotides, the CDR3 is TGTGCCAGCAGCGAGGGACTCAACAATGAGCAGTTCTTC. Translation: CASSEGLNNEQFF.

This clone was counted between two and nine times. The CDR3 coding sequence is TGTGCCAGCAGCTTAGACGCGGGGGCAGGTGAGCAGTTCTTC. Translation gives CASSLDAGAGEQFF. The chain carries TRBV11-3 and TRBJ2-1; weak D call: TRBD2 (7 bases). With 0 bases removed from V and 9 bases from J, the gap between germline ends came to 12 bases. This CDR3 spans 14 amino acids. Germline V lookup: CDR1 SGHNT, CDR2 YENEEA.

The chain recombines TRBV13 with TRBJ1-1, with D tentatively TRBD1 (5 bases). This CDR3 has 13 amino acids. The V end was cut by 3 bases, the J end by 6 bases, with 11 bases between. Germline values: CDR1 PRHDT, CDR2 FYEKMQ (reference sequence). CDR3 region: CASSFSGVSEAFF. The CDR3 DNA reads TGTGCCAGCAGCTTCTCGGGGGTATCTGAAGCTTTCTTT.

This clone was picked up one time. The chain combines TRBV18 with TRBJ1-5; D uncertain. This CDR3 has 14 amino acids. V lost 3 bases to trimming and J lost 0 bases, with 6 bases between them. Germline loops: CDR1 KGHSH, CDR2 LQKENI. The CDR3 sequence is CASSPFNSNQPQHF. CDR3 coding DNA: TGTGCCAGCTCACCGTTCAATAGCAATCAGCCCCAGCATTTT.

The CDR3: CASSPGQALEAFF. The CDR3 DNA reads as TGTGCCAGCTCACCCGGACAAGCCCTTGAAGCTTTCTTT. This rearrangement joins TRBV18 to TRBJ1-1, with D maybe TRBD1 (5 bases). The CDR3 is 13 residues long. With 3 bases removed from V and 7 bases from J, the gap between germline ends came to 12 bases. CDR1 is KGHSH, CDR2 LQKENI, per germline.

The chain employs TRBV15 and TRBJ2-5; D unresolved. The CDR3 spans 14 residues. With 1 base removed from V and 5 bases from J, the gap between germline ends came to 11 bases. Germline loops: CDR1 LNHNV, CDR2 YYDKDF (reference sequence). CDR3 amino acids: CATSRAPSFETQYF. In DNA form, the CDR3 reads TGTGCCACCAGCAGAGCCCCGTCGTTTGAGACCCAGTACTTC.

This clone was seen a few times. V gene TRBV28 combines with J gene TRBJ1-1; D may be TRBD1 (5 bases). From germline, CDR1 is MDHEN and CDR2 SYDVKM. The CDR3 loop spans 13 amino acids. Between the trimmed V and J ends, which lost 7 bases and 4 bases, there was a span of 13 bases. DNA for the CDR3: TGTGCCAGCACCGGTTCAGGGTTCACTGAAGCTTTCTTT. This codes for CASTGSGFTEAFF.

This sequence joins TRBV30 and TRBJ2-6; D is undetermined. The CDR3 consists of 15 residues. The germline V gene encodes CDR1 GTSNPN and CDR2 SVGIG (reference sequence). The germline V and J ends were trimmed by 2 bases and 2 bases, with 10 bases remaining between them. The CDR3 is CAWSSPVTGANVLTF. As DNA, the CDR3 is TGTGCCTGGAGTTCCCCAGTTACTGGGGCCAACGTCCTGACTTTC.

This clone turned up a few times. This chain joins TRBV5-5 and TRBJ1-2; no definite D call. V was shortened by 7 bases and J by 1 base, with 23 bases between the two germline ends. Germline CDR1 reads SGHKS; CDR2 reads YYEKEE (reference sequence). The CDR3 covers 17 residues. The CDR3 region has the DNA TGTGCCAGCGTTCGAGGGTTTCTTACGCCTAGTAACTATGGCTACACCTTC. Translated, it gives CASVRGFLTPSNYGYTF.

J is TRBJ2-1 and V is TRBV9; maybe TRBD2 (5 bases). Germline CDR1 is SGDLS and CDR2 is YYNGEE. The CDR3 runs to 11 residues. The V gene lost 4 bases and the J gene lost 7 bases, with 6 bases spanning the gap. The CDR3 coding sequence is TGTGCCAGCAGCACTAGTAATGAGCAGTTCTTC. This encodes CASSTSNEQFF.

This clone came up once. This chain connects TRBV6-6 to TRBJ1-6, with D unclear. This CDR3 region has 15 residues. Per the germline V gene, CDR1 is MNHNY and CDR2 is SVGAGI (reference sequence). The V end lost 5 bases, the J end lost 7 bases, and 15 bases lay between the germline ends. CDR3 sequence reads: CASSPQVALNSPLHF. In nucleotides, the CDR3 is TGTGCCAGCAGTCCCCAGGTGGCCCTAAATTCACCCCTCCACTTT.

This clone has just one count. V and J are TRBV5-1 and TRBJ2-1, with 10 bases fitting TRBD1. This CDR3 has 15 residues. V dropped 0 bases and J dropped 7; count of bases not matched to a gene: 4. The germline V gene encodes CDR1 SGHRS and CDR2 YFSETQ. This chain's CDR3 is CASSLVPGQGNEQFF. CDR3 in DNA: TGCGCCAGCAGCTTGGTCCCGGGACAGGGGAATGAGCAGTTCTTC.

The chain couples TRBV9 to TRBJ2-5, with D unclear. V was clipped by 3 bases and J by 0 bases, with 6 bases between them. The CDR3 loop spans 13 amino acids. Germline V gene data show CDR1 as SGDLS and CDR2 as YYNGEE. The CDR3 sequence: CASSAHNQETQYF. CDR3 bases: TGTGCCAGCAGCGCCCACAACCAAGAGACCCAGTACTTC.

This sequence joins TRBV10-3 and TRBJ2-7, with unresolved D. The germline V and J ends were trimmed by 0 bases and 6 bases, with 6 bases remaining between them. Per germline, CDR1 ENHRY and CDR2 SYGVKD. This CDR3 is built from 12 residues. The chain's CDR3 is CAISESTGEQYF. CDR3 nucleotide sequence: TGTGCCATCAGTGAGTCAACGGGCGAGCAGTACTTC.

The J gene is TRBJ1-5, the V gene TRBV6-5; 8 bases are shared with TRBD1. The CDR3 covers 15 residues. Trimming cost V 6 bases and J 4 bases; bases outside gene matches: 8. The germline V gene encodes CDR1 MNHEY and CDR2 SVGAGI. The CDR3, as DNA: TGTGCCAGCAGAGACGACAGGGGCCCTAATCAGCCCCAGCATTTT. Its translation is CASRDDRGPNQPQHF.

This chain joins TRBV9 and TRBJ2-5; 8 bases match TRBD2. Per the germline V gene, CDR1 is SGDLS and CDR2 is YYNGEE. This CDR3 comprises 14 residues. Losses at the gene ends were 0 bases for V and 4 bases for J; bases not matched to a gene: 2. Here the CDR3 reads CASSVGGGRETQYF. In nucleotides, the CDR3 is TGTGCCAGCAGCGTAGGCGGGGGGCGAGAGACCCAGTACTTC.

The chain links TRBV7-2 to TRBJ2-2; TRBD2 matches at 8 bases. J was trimmed by 5 bases and V by 6 bases; bases with no gene match: 8. There are 15 residues in the CDR3. Germline CDR1 is SGHTA and CDR2 is FQGNSA. The CDR3 spells CASRTAGGATGELFF. CDR3 bases: TGTGCCAGCAGAACAGCCGGGGGGGCTACCGGGGAGCTGTTTTTT.

The gene calls are TRBV5-6 and TRBJ2-5; TRBD2 matches at 7 bases. The germline CDR1 and CDR2 sequences are SGHDT and YYEEEE. V shed 4 bases and J 1 base; nucleotides not matched to a gene: 7. This CDR3 contains 15 residues. The CDR3 DNA reads TGTGCCAGCAGCCGCGGAGCGGGACTCCAAGAGACCCAGTACTTC. Protein sequence: CASSRGAGLQETQYF.

This chain uses TRBV14 with TRBJ2-7; 8 bases fit TRBD1. With V trimmed by 1 base and J by 4 bases, 3 bases remained unmatched. This CDR3 spans 14 amino acids. Germline CDR1 is SGHDN and CDR2 is FVKESK. In DNA form, the CDR3 reads TGTGCCAGCAGCCAAGGGGACAGGCGATACGAGCAGTACTTC. Protein sequence: CASSQGDRRYEQYF. The full variable domain, completed using reference TRBV14 and TRBJ2-7, is EAGVTQFPSHSVIEKGQTVTLRCDPISGHDNLYWYRRVMGKEIKFLLHFVKESKQDESGMPNNRFLAERTGGTYSTLKVQPAELEDSGVYFCASSQGDRRYEQYFGPGTRLTVT.

This rearrangement joins TRBV6-5 to TRBJ1-2; TRBD1 might be the D (5 bases). V dropped 6 bases and J dropped 4 bases, with 12 bases sitting between them. Looked up from germline, CDR1 is MNHEY and CDR2 is SVGAGI. The CDR3 sequence is 13 residues long. As DNA, the CDR3 is TGTGCCAGCAGCCGCGATAGGGGCTATGGCTACACCTTC. Its protein product is CASSRDRGYGYTF.

There are a few counts of this clone. The genes are TRBV5-1 and TRBJ2-1, with 10 nucleotides matching TRBD2. Per germline, CDR1 SGHRS and CDR2 YFSETQ. Losses at the gene ends were 1 base for V and 3 bases for J; bases not matched to a gene: 1. CDR3 length: 15 amino acids. CDR3 region: CASSLTSGIYNEQFF. Here the CDR3 DNA reads TGCGCCAGCAGCTTGACTAGCGGGATCTACAATGAGCAGTTCTTC.

The chain uses TRBV4-2 and TRBJ2-2, with 11 bases fitting TRBD2. After removal of 4 bases from V and 5 bases from J, the junction contained 9 bases not matched to a gene. The CDR3 has 17 residues. Germline CDR1 and CDR2: LGHNA and YNFKEQ. CDR3 in amino acids: CASSRNSGGAWTGELFF. CDR3 nucleotides: TGTGCCAGCAGCCGAAATAGCGGGGGGGCTTGGACCGGGGAGCTGTTTTTT.

This chain joins TRBV6-5 and TRBJ2-7; TRBD1 matches 11 bases. V shed 6 bases and J 3 bases; nucleotides not matched to a gene: 7. The germline V gene has CDR1 MNHEY and CDR2 SVGAGI. This CDR3 is 15 amino acids long. CDR3 bases: TGTGCCAGCAGACATACCGGGACAGGGGGCTACGAGCAGTACTTC. Protein product: CASRHTGTGGYEQYF.